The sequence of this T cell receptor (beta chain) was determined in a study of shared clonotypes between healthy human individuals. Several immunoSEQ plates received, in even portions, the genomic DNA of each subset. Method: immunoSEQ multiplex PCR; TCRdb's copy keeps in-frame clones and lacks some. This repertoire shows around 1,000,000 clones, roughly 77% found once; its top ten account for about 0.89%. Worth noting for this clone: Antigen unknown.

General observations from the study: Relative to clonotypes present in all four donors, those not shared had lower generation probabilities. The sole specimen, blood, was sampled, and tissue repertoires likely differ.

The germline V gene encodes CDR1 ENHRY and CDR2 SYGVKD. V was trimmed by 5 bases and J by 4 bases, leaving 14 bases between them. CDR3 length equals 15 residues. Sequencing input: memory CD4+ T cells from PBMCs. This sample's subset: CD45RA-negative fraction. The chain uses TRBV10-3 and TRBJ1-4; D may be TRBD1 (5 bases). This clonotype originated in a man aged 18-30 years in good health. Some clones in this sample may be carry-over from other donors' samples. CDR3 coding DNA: TGTGCCATCAGTCCCTTCGGGGGGGATAATGAAAAACTGTTTTTT. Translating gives CAISPFGGDNEKLFF.